The clone carrying this T cell receptor beta chain was seen a handful of times. The CDR3 consists of 15 residues. The J segment lost 5 bases and the V segment lost 2 bases, leaving 5 bases of the junction unmatched. Per the germline V gene, CDR1 is MDHEN and CDR2 is SYDVKM. A single record per CDR3 protein comes from TCRdb applying MiXCR to the 5' RACE reads. This table has around 26,000 distinct CDR3 sequences, approximately 5% appearing once. The record originates from a study of early T cells in non-severe SARS-CoV-2 infection. The V gene is TRBV28, the J gene TRBJ2-3; 9 nucleotides align to TRBD2. This clonotype was obtained from an adult who was a healthcare worker with PCR-confirmed SARS-CoV-2 infection or an uninfected control (not recorded which). The material sequenced was whole blood. The chain's CDR3 is CASSLGGLAGDTQYF. Here the CDR3 DNA reads TGTGCCAGCAGTTTAGGGGGACTAGCCGGAGATACGCAGTATTTT. Combining the CDR3 with reference TRBV28 and TRBJ2-3 gives the whole variable domain DVKVTQSSRYLVKRTGEKVFLECVQDMDHENMFWYRQDPGLGLRLIYFSYDVKMKEKGDIPEGYSVSREKKERFSLILESASTNQTSMYLCASSLGGLAGDTQYFGPGTRLTVL.